This TCR beta chain was obtained from a study of human thymus T cells (TCRdb year 2020). Concerning the study at large: TCR alpha and beta repertoires from fewer than ten infant thymus samples and four related peripheral blood samples were characterized in the study. Donor ages ranging from about 7 to 250 days were recorded, and a handful of male and a couple of female infants were included in the cohort. What the authors observed across the whole study: According to the related research, thymic TCR repertoires were highly overlapping among unrelated individuals. Usage of V and J gene segments appeared to be biased in both the thymic and the peripheral blood repertoires. On average, roughly 810,000 unique TCRB clonotypes were obtained from thymus samples, compared with 80,000 to 85,000 from blood samples.

Worth noting for this clone: This clone's antigen is unknown. Per-nucleotide qualities are absent, and no much larger clonotype sits a single base away.

TCRB and TCRAD loci were amplified from a standardized quantity of quality-controlled genomic DNA using the immunoSEQ multiplex PCR assay. The amplicons covered the V(D)J region and were long enough to include the CDR3 and to identify the V and J genes. Amplicon sequencing was performed on an Illumina platform through the commercial immunoSEQ service. The study's own analysis went as follows. Primer bias and sequencing errors were corrected as previously described, and TCRAD and TCRB were defined on the basis of the IMGT database. Repertoires were analysed with immunoSEQ Analyzer 3.0 and VDJTools, covering basic statistics, V/J segment usage, diversity estimates, rarefaction and pairwise overlap. Diversity was estimated using the Chao1, ChaoE, Efron-Thisted, Shannon and inverse Simpson indices, and was also estimated on datasets down-sampled to the size of the smallest sample. Repertoire overlap was determined by strict matching of CDR3 nucleotide sequence, V gene and J gene, and Jaccard-based multidimensional scaling clustering was applied. Held by TCRdb, this immuneACCESS table contains in-frame sequences only and omits some clones. Under half of the omission traces to an unresolved V gene where checked; the cause of the rest is unknown. V and J calls and clone size are given by that table; D and trimming were obtained from the DNA. The sample table lists about 130,000 clones, around 94% of them with a count of one. Of the sample, roughly 0.024% is held by the ten largest clones.

Thymus tissue was collected as surgical resects that were removed during corrective cardiac surgery. In Finland, the donors were immunologically healthy infants who were having open corrective cardiac surgery for congenital heart defects. Thymocytes were released mechanically from tissue and stored at -70 °C as pellets of 10-30 million cells. A QIAsymphony instrument was used to extract genomic DNA from the frozen cell pellets. Sample: thymus tissue. This clonotype was sampled from a boy in the first two years of life with a congenital heart defect but otherwise immunologically healthy.

The DNA is as follows: TGTGCCAGCAGCCCGGCTAAGGTGGGGGGATTGGGAACTGAAGCTTTCTTT. This yields the protein CASSPAKVGGLGTEAFF. The V and J genes are TRBV7-2 and TRBJ1-1; the D region possibly corresponds to TRBD1 (5 bases align). V is clipped by 5 bases and J by 5 bases, and the sequence between their germline boundaries is 24 bases long. Reading the germline V gene gives CDR1 SGHTA and CDR2 FQGNSA. The CDR3 has 17 amino acids, counting the end cysteine and phenylalanine. Only the CDR3 part of the read is kept: 51 bases, read in frame from the first base.